A single sample is the source of the 22 T cell receptor beta chains below, sequenced in a study of T cell responses to AZD1222 COVID-19 vaccine. The protocol was immunoSEQ multiplex PCR, while the TCRdb copy is restricted to in-frame clones and leaves out a portion. The sample has over 100,000 clones; 65% to 85% are singletons. The material sequenced was peripheral blood, taken on day 0 of AZD1222 vaccination. The receptors were sampled from an adult in good health.

This rearrangement joins TRBV28 to TRBJ2-5, with D possibly matching TRBD2 (5 bases). V was trimmed by 6 bases and J by 9 bases, leaving 17 bases between them. From germline, CDR1 is MDHEN and CDR2 SYDVKM. This CDR3 has 13 amino acids. The CDR3 protein is CASSPDRWGAQYF. In DNA, the CDR3 is TGTGCCAGCAGCCCTGACCGATGGGGAGCCCAGTACTTC.

This clone has only a few counts. This chain joins TRBV10-3 and TRBJ2-7; no reliable D call. From germline, CDR1 is ENHRY and CDR2 SYGVKD. The CDR3 has 15 amino acids. Trimming pared 4 bases from V and 3 bases from J, leaving 16 bases between. The CDR3 is CAISAVLQTVYEQYF. The CDR3 region has the DNA TGTGCCATCAGTGCCGTCCTGCAGACCGTCTACGAGCAGTACTTC.

The genes are TRBV28 and TRBJ1-5; possibly TRBD1 for D (5 bases). Trimming removed 7 bases from V and 1 base from J, with 11 bases in between. Germline V lookup: CDR1 MDHEN, CDR2 SYDVKM. This CDR3 is 14 amino acids long. CDR3 nucleotides: TGTGCCAGCATGGGGGGTGGAAGCAATCAGCCCCAGCATTTT. It specifies CASMGGGSNQPQHF.

This clone has a single count. The chain is built from TRBV11-3 and TRBJ2-2; a possible D gene is TRBD2 (6 bases). The CDR3 sequence is 15 residues long. The germline gives CDR1 SGHNT, CDR2 YENEEA. V was trimmed by 5 bases and J by 4 bases, leaving 14 bases between them. CDR3 protein: CASSPFGGVTGELFF. In nucleotides, the CDR3 is TGTGCCAGCAGCCCCTTCGGAGGGGTCACCGGGGAGCTGTTTTTT.

The CDR3 bases are TGTGCCAGCAGCAGGAACCAGGGACAGGACGCAACTAATGAAAAACTGTTTTTT. Amino acids: CASSRNQGQDATNEKLFF. This chain connects TRBV5-5 to TRBJ1-4; 8 bases map to TRBD1. CDR1 SGHKS and CDR2 YYEKEE come from the germline V gene (reference sequence). This CDR3 spans 18 amino acids. The V gene end was trimmed by 4 bases and the J gene end by 0 bases; junction bases not matched to a gene: 11.

The genes are TRBV7-2 and TRBJ1-2, with TRBD1 matching 12 bases. V was pared by 2 bases and J by 8 bases, with 6 bases of the junction left unmatched. The CDR3 covers 15 residues. Germline V CDR1 and CDR2: SGHTA, FQGNSA. Here the CDR3 DNA reads TGTGCCAGCAGCTTAATGGGACAGGGGGCAGGAGGCTACACCTTC. It yields the protein CASSLMGQGAGGYTF. Together with reference TRBV7-2 and TRBJ1-2, the CDR3 gives the full variable domain: GAGVSQSPSNKVTEKGKDVELRCDPISGHTALYWYRQSLGQGLEFLIYFQGNSAPDKSGLPSDRFSAERTGGSVSTLTIQRTQQEDSAVYLCASSLMGQGAGGYTFGSGTRLTVV.

Written as DNA, the CDR3 is TGTGCCAGCAGCTCTCCAGGCGGTACACTGCCCCTTAACTATGGCTACACCTTC. Translation gives CASSSPGGTLPLNYGYTF. The genes are TRBV11-2 and TRBJ1-2, with no clear D. Trimming stripped 4 bases from V and 1 base from J, with 22 bases between. CDR1 SGHAT and CDR2 FQNNGV come from the germline V gene. This CDR3 contains 18 residues.

This CDR3 reads CASSLISEGVSGGPQETQYF. CDR3 nucleotides: TGTGCCAGCAGTTTAATATCGGAGGGGGTTAGCGGGGGACCTCAAGAGACCCAGTACTTC. V and J are TRBV27 and TRBJ2-5; 9 bases map to TRBD2. The CDR3 is 20 amino acids. Germline lookup yields CDR1 MNHEY and CDR2 SMNVEV (reference sequence). V was pared by 2 bases and J by 2 bases, with 18 bases of the junction left unmatched.

This chain links TRBV4-1 with TRBJ1-1; TRBD1 matches 9 bases. CDR1 is MGHRA, CDR2 YSYEKL, per germline. The CDR3 totals 15 residues. The V segment lost 5 bases and the J segment 6 bases; nucleotides outside the gene matches: 10. CDR3 bases: TGCGCCAGCAGCTCCTACAGGGGGCGGGTTCCTGAAGCTTTCTTT. Residues: CASSSYRGRVPEAFF.

The V call is TRBV28, the J call TRBJ2-1; the D gene is possibly TRBD1 (5 bases). This CDR3 region has 13 residues. The ends were cut back, 5 bases at V and 9 bases at J, with 14 bases in the middle. In germline, CDR1 is MDHEN, CDR2 SYDVKM. The CDR3, as DNA: TGTGCCAGCAGTGAAAGCGTCAGGGTTGAGCAGTTCTTC. It is translated as CASSESVRVEQFF.

The chain couples TRBV11-2 to TRBJ2-1; TRBD1 matches at 7 bases. Germline V gene lookup returns CDR1 SGHAT and CDR2 FQNNGV. V dropped 3 bases and J dropped 3; count of bases not matched to a gene: 8. This CDR3 is built from 16 residues. As DNA, the CDR3 is TGTGCCAGCAGCTTCCTTCGGGGACAGCGCTACAATGAGCAGTTCTTC. Protein: CASSFLRGQRYNEQFF.

The chain couples TRBV12-3 or TRBV12-4 to TRBJ2-3, with D maybe TRBD1 (6 bases). The CDR3 has 13 residues. V was clipped by 5 bases and J by 3 bases, with 9 bases between them. CDR3 residues: CASSGTGTDTQYF. The CDR3 bases are TGTGCCAGCAGTGGAACAGGGACAGATACGCAGTATTTT.

The gene calls are TRBV9 and TRBJ1-6; D call uncertain. Trimming took off 4 bases at V and 6 bases at J, with 8 bases between the two ends. The CDR3 totals 13 residues. Germline V gene lookup returns CDR1 SGDLS and CDR2 YYNGEE. The CDR3 region is CASSSGPNSPLHF. The CDR3 nucleotides read TGTGCCAGCAGCTCCGGGCCTAATTCACCCCTCCACTTT.

As for this clone: At the DNA level, this CDR3 is encoded by other sequences in the same sample as well. J is TRBJ2-1 and V is TRBV2, with unresolved D. With 1 base removed from V and 4 bases from J, the gap between germline ends came to 5 bases. Germline V lookup: CDR1 SNHLY, CDR2 FYNNEI. The CDR3 length is 13 residues. The CDR3 region has the DNA TGTGCCAGCAGTGAAGGGCAGTACAATGAGCAGTTCTTC. Protein sequence: CASSEGQYNEQFF.

This sequence joins TRBV19 and TRBJ1-4; 9 nucleotides agree with TRBD1. After removal of 3 bases from V and 6 bases from J, the junction contained 5 bases not matched to a gene. This CDR3 has 15 residues. Germline V gene sequence: CDR1 LNHDA, CDR2 SQIVND (reference sequence). CDR3 sequence (DNA): TGTGCCAGTAGTATTGGAGGGACAGGGTATGAAAAACTGTTTTTT. Its protein is CASSIGGTGYEKLFF.

The rearrangement uses TRBV7-2 and TRBJ1-4; 7 bases agree with TRBD1. V gave up 4 bases and J gave up 8 bases; unmatched junction bases: 13. Germline V gene sequence: CDR1 SGHTA, CDR2 FQGNSA. The CDR3 runs 16 residues. The CDR3 reads CASSSTLTGSREKLFF. CDR3 nucleotides: TGTGCCAGCAGCTCCACACTGACAGGGAGTCGGGAAAAACTGTTTTTT.

V and J are TRBV6-6 and TRBJ1-3; 10 bases line up with TRBD1. With 6 bases clipped from V and 8 bases from J, the junction kept 7 bases outside the gene matches. Germline V gives CDR1 MNHNY, CDR2 SVGAGI (reference sequence). The CDR3 sequence is 14 residues long. CDR3 protein: CASSLGQGEDTIYF. CDR3 bases: TGTGCCAGCAGCCTCGGACAGGGGGAGGACACCATATATTTT.

The rearrangement joins TRBV2 to TRBJ2-3, with TRBD1 matching 7 bases. CDR1 is SNHLY and CDR2 is FYNNEI in the germline V gene. J lost 7 bases, V lost 6 bases, and 7 bases had no gene match. The CDR3 spans 13 residues. CDR3 nucleotide sequence: TGTGCCAGCAGCTTTGGGACAGACAATACGCAGTATTTT. As protein: CASSFGTDNTQYF.

This chain's CDR3 is CAISVQGGSGYTF. CDR3 nucleotide sequence: TGTGCCATCAGTGTACAGGGGGGATCTGGCTACACCTTC. The chain carries TRBV10-3 and TRBJ1-2, with 8 bases identical to TRBD1. This CDR3 has 13 amino acids. Germline-derived CDR1 and CDR2 are ENHRY and SYGVKD. Trimming removed 4 bases from V and 7 bases from J; junction bases left unmatched: 5.

The V call is TRBV6-5, the J call TRBJ1-5, with a tentative D call TRBD1 (6 bases). There are 13 residues in the CDR3. Trimming shortened V by 9 bases and J by 6 bases, and 15 bases separated the two germline ends. Germline CDR1 and CDR2: MNHEY and SVGAGI. CDR3 region: CASEEGGGQPQHF. The CDR3 coding sequence is TGTGCCAGTGAAGAGGGGGGCGGTCAGCCCCAGCATTTT.

The gene calls are TRBV7-8 and TRBJ2-1; TRBD2 matches at 8 bases. CDR1 is SGHVS and CDR2 is FQNEAQ in the germline V gene. V shed 1 base and J 6 bases; nucleotides not matched to a gene: 14. The CDR3 length is 18 residues. The CDR3 reads CASSLGASGPLGGNEQFF. The CDR3 coding sequence is TGTGCCAGCAGCTTAGGGGCTAGCGGGCCCCTAGGTGGCAATGAGCAGTTCTTC.

The chain couples TRBV5-1 to TRBJ2-2; D gene ambiguous. Germline CDR1 reads SGHRS; CDR2 reads YFSETQ. V shed 1 base and J shed 2 bases, with 6 bases lying between them. This CDR3 contains 14 residues. The CDR3 sequence is CASSLTSNTGELFF. DNA of the CDR3: TGCGCCAGCAGCTTGACTTCTAACACCGGGGAGCTGTTTTTT.